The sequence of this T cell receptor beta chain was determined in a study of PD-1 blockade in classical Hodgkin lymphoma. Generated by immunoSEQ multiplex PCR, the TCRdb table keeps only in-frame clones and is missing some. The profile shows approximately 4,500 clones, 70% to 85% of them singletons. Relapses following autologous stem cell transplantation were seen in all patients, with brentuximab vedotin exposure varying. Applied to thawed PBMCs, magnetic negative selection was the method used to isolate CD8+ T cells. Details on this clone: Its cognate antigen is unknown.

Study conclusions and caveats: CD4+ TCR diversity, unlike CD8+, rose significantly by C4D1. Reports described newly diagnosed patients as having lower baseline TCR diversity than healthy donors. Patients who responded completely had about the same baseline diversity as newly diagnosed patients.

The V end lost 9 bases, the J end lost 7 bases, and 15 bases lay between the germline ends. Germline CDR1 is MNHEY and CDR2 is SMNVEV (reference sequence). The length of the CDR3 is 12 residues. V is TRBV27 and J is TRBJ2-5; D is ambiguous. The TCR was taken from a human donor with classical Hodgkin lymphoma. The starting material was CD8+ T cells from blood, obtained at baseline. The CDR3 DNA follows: TGTGCCAGTACGGCCCCCGAAGGGACCCAGTACTTC. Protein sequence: CASTAPEGTQYF.